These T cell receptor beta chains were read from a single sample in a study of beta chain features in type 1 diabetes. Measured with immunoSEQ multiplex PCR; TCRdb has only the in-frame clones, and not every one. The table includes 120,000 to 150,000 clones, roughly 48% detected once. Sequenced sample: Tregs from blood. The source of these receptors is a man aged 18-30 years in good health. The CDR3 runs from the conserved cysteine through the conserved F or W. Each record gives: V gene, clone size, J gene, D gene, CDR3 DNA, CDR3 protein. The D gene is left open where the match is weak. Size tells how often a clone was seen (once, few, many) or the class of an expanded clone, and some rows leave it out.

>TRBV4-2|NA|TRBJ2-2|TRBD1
TGTGCCAGCAGCCGAGTAGACAGGGGGACCGGGGAGCTGTTTTTT
CASSRVDRGTGELFF
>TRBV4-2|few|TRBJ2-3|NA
TGTGCCAGCAGCCAAGCTCGGGAACCAGATACGCAGTATTTT
CASSQAREPDTQYF
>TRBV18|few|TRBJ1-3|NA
TGTGCCAGCTCACCACGGGGAGGCTCTGGAAACACCATATATTTT
CASSPRGGSGNTIYF
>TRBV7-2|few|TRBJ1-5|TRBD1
TGTGCCAGCAGCGCGGGACAGAGCTATCAGCCCCAGCATTTT
CASSAGQSYQPQHF
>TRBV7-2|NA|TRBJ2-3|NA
TGTGCCAGCAGCTTCGGGGGAGGAGATACGCAGTATTTT
CASSFGGGDTQYF
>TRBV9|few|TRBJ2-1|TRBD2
TGTGCCAGCAGCGTAAGCGGGAGCTCCTACAATGAGCAGTTCTTC
CASSVSGSSYNEQFF
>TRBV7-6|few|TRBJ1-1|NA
TGTGCCAGCAGCTTAGGCGACAGAGGAACTGAAGCTTTCTTT
CASSLGDRGTEAFF
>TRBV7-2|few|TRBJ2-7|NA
TGTGCCAGCAGCTTAGCGACTAGCTCCTACGAGCAGTACTTC
CASSLATSSYEQYF
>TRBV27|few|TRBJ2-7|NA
TGTGCCAGCAGTTTGTATCGCTCCTACGAGCAGTACTTC
CASSLYRSYEQYF
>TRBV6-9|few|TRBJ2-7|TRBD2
TGTGCCAGGGGAGGGCCCTACGAGCAGTACTTC
CARGGPYEQYF
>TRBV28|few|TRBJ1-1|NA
TGTGCCAGCACCATACAAGGGGGAAACACTGAAGCTTTCTTT
CASTIQGGNTEAFF
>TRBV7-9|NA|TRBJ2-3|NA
TGTGCCACAGGCAGGCCCCCAGATACGCAGTATTTT
CATGRPPDTQYF
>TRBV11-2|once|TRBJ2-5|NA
TGTGCCAGCAGCTTAAGCCGTGAGACCCAGTACTTC
CASSLSRETQYF
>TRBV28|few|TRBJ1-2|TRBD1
TGTGCCAGCAGTTCGGTCATTAACAGGGGGCGGGCGAACTATGGCTACACCTTC
CASSSVINRGRANYGYTF
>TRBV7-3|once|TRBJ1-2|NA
TGTGCCAGCAGCTTCACCGGAGAAGCTAACTATGGCTACACCTTC
CASSFTGEANYGYTF
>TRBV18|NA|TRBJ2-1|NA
TGTGCCAGCTCACCCGGATCCGTGATGGGGTCCGGGGTTGCGTTCTTC
CASSPGSVMGSGVAFF
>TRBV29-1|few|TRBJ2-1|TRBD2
TGCAGCGTAGCACCTAGCGGGTCTTACAATGAGCAGTTCTTC
CSVAPSGSYNEQFF
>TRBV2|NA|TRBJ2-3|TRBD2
TGTGCCAGCAGTGAAGGGTCGGTAGCGGGAGTCCCCCCGTATTTT
CASSEGSVAGVPPYF
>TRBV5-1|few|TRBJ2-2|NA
TGCGCCAGCAGCTTGGGAGTAAACACCGGGGAGCTGTTTTTT
CASSLGVNTGELFF
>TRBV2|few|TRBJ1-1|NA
TGTGCCAGCGCGCGGGGGCCGGGGACTGAAGCTTTCTTT
CASARGPGTEAFF
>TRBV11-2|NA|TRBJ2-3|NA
TGTGCCAGCAGCCCGGGTGCAGATACGCAGTATTTT
CASSPGADTQYF
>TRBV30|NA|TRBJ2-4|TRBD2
TGTGCCTGGAGTGTACGGGCGGGGGGGCTTGACATTCAGTACTTC
CAWSVRAGGLDIQYF
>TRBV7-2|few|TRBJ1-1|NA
TGTGCCAGCAGCTTAGGGGGGTCGGGACTATCGGCTTTCTTT
CASSLGGSGLSAFF
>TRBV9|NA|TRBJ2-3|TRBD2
TGTGCCAGCACTAAGCGGGGGGGCGGTGATACGCAGTATTTT
CASTKRGGGDTQYF
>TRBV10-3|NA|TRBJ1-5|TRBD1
TGTGCCACCACCGGGACAGCGGGTCAGCCCCAGCATTTT
CATTGTAGQPQHF
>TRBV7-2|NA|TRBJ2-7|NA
TGTGCCAGCAGCGTATCCGGGATCTCCTACGAGCAGTACTTC
CASSVSGISYEQYF
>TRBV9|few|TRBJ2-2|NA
TGTGCCAGCAGCGCCGGAGGAAACACCGGGGAGCTGTTTTTT
CASSAGGNTGELFF
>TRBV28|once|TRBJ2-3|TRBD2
TGTGCCAGCAGTCCCGGACTAGCGGTTTTGGGAGATACGCAGTATTTT
CASSPGLAVLGDTQYF
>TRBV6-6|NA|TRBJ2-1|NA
TGTGCCAGCAGCTCCGGGCGGGGGCGGCCTTACAATGAGCAGTTCTTC
CASSSGRGRPYNEQFF
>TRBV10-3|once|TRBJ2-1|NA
TGTGCCATCAGTGAGTCAAGGGGGAATGAGCAGTTCTTC
CAISESRGNEQFF
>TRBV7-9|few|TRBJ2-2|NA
TGTGCCAGCAGCTTTTCCCGGGACGGGGAGCTGTTTTTT
CASSFSRDGELFF
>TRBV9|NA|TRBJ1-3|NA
TGTGCCAGCAGCTTTACAGGGATGGGGTCTGGAAACACCATATATTTT
CASSFTGMGSGNTIYF